The 21 T cell receptor beta chains below all came from one sample that was sequenced in a study of identical twins. TCRdb re-called the 5' RACE reads with MiXCR, one entry per CDR3 protein. Seen here are 1.5 million to 2 million distinct CDR3 sequences, 25% to 35% observed once, and the top ten hold over 0.25%. Sequencing was carried out using cord blood. The receptor set was obtained from a newborn girl in good health.

Only one count was recorded for this clonotype. CDR3 sequence: CSAVASDNEQYF. In nucleotides, the CDR3 is TGCAGCGCGGTAGCTAGCGACAATGAGCAGTACTTC. This chain links TRBV29-1 with TRBJ2-7, with D perhaps matching TRBD2 (6 bases). The V and J ends lost 7 bases and 7 bases respectively, with 17 bases between them. The CDR3 is 12 amino acids. CDR1 is SQVTM, CDR2 ANQGSEA, per germline.

This chain connects TRBV29-1 to TRBJ1-2, with TRBD1 as a possible D gene (5 bases). The CDR3 sequence is 12 residues long. The V gene lost 7 bases and the J gene lost 3 bases, with 12 bases spanning the gap. Germline CDR1 SQVTM, CDR2 ANQGSEA. CDR3 DNA: TGCAGCGCCCAGGGAGTTTACTATGGCTACACCTTC. Protein sequence: CSAQGVYYGYTF.

This chain connects TRBV5-1 to TRBJ2-5, with D hard to call. The germline V and J ends were trimmed by 0 bases and 11 bases, with 20 bases remaining between them. Germline V gene lookup returns CDR1 SGHRS and CDR2 YFSETQ. The CDR3 covers 15 residues. The DNA of the CDR3 is TGCGCCAGCAGCTTGGCTAGGCTAGAGAGGAATGAGCAGTACTTC. Its protein is CASSLARLERNEQYF. The full variable domain, its missing parts supplied by reference TRBV5-1 and TRBJ2-5, is KAGVTQTPRYLIKTRGQQVTLSCSPISGHRSVSWYQQTPGQGLQFLFEYFSETQRNKGNFPGRFSGRQFSNSRSEMNVSTLELGDSALYLCASSLARLERNEQYFGPGTRLLVL.

V usage is TRBV15 and J usage is TRBJ1-1; D remains ambiguous. Germline lookup yields CDR1 LNHNV and CDR2 YYDKDF (reference sequence). The CDR3 runs 15 residues. V lost 0 bases, J lost 1 base, and 9 bases lay in between. CDR3 DNA sequence: TGTGCCACCAGCAGAGATGCTCGGGCGAACACTGAAGCTTTCTTT. Amino acids: CATSRDARANTEAFF.

The chain carries TRBV11-2 and TRBJ2-1; 9 bases match TRBD2. CDR1 and CDR2 (germline): SGHAT, FQNNGV. This CDR3 has 15 amino acids. With 7 bases clipped from V and 5 bases from J, the junction kept 9 bases outside the gene matches. The CDR3 protein is CASTYSGRRNNEQFF. CDR3 coding DNA: TGTGCCAGCACCTATAGCGGGAGAAGGAACAATGAGCAGTTCTTC. The full variable domain, rest sourced from reference TRBV11-2 and TRBJ2-1, is EAGVAQSPRYKIIEKRQSVAFWCNPISGHATLYWYQQILGQGPKLLIQFQNNGVVDDSQLPKDRFSAERLKGVDSTLKIQPAKLEDSAVYLCASTYSGRRNNEQFFGPGTRLTVL.

The chain joins TRBV12-5 to TRBJ2-5; no definite D call. The DNA end is more similar to TRBJ2-7, so the J call may be wrong. Germline loops: CDR1 LGHNT, CDR2 FRNRAP. The CDR3 spans 11 residues. CDR3 DNA: TGTGCTAGTGGTTTTTGGGGCGAGCAGTACTTC. It encodes CASGFWGEQYF.

This clonotype was detected many times. V and J are TRBV6-5 and TRBJ2-7; D is unclear. V shed 2 bases and J shed 5 bases, with 7 bases lying between them. This CDR3 is built from 12 residues. Per the germline V gene, CDR1 is MNHEY and CDR2 is SVGAGI. CDR3 amino acids: CASSYGKNEQYF. As DNA, the CDR3 is TGTGCCAGCAGTTACGGCAAGAACGAGCAGTACTTC.

This clonotype was counted between two and nine times. This chain connects TRBV4-2 to TRBJ2-5; 11 bases agree with TRBD2. The V gene's germline CDR1 is LGHNA and CDR2 YNFKEQ. The CDR3 sequence is 17 residues long. Losses at the gene ends were 1 base for V and 7 bases for J; bases not matched to a gene: 11. The CDR3 DNA follows: TGTGCCAGCAGCCAAGGGACTAGCGGGCCGCATGATGCGACCCAGTACTTC. It translates to CASSQGTSGPHDATQYF.

The chain links TRBV2 to TRBJ2-1; no clear D. The V and J ends lost 7 bases and 8 bases respectively, with 9 bases between them. Germline V gives CDR1 SNHLY, CDR2 FYNNEI. CDR3 length: 11 amino acids. The CDR3 reads CASTSMDEQFF. The CDR3 DNA reads as TGTGCCAGCACCAGTATGGATGAGCAGTTCTTC.

J is TRBJ2-3 and V is TRBV19; D is unresolved. Germline V gene sequence: CDR1 LNHDA, CDR2 SQIVND (reference sequence). There are 14 residues in the CDR3. Trimming stripped 3 bases from V and 0 bases from J, with 7 bases between. CDR3 in amino acids: CASSMDLSTDTQYF. DNA of the CDR3: TGTGCCAGTAGTATGGATCTCAGCACAGATACGCAGTATTTT.

The J gene is TRBJ1-1, the V gene TRBV20-1; 9 bases fit TRBD1. Trimming took 1 base from V and 1 from J; bases not matched to a gene: 13. CDR1 is DFQATT and CDR2 is SNEGSKA in the germline V gene (reference sequence). The CDR3 has 18 amino acids. Here the CDR3 DNA reads TGCAGTGCTAGAGTCAACCCGTCGTCGGGACAGGGGAACACTGAAGCTTTCTTT. Translation: CSARVNPSSGQGNTEAFF.

This clonotype was seen a few times. V and J are TRBV2 and TRBJ2-1; D may be TRBD1 (6 bases). V lost 3 bases and J 7 bases, leaving 16 bases between the germline ends. Germline V gene sequence: CDR1 SNHLY, CDR2 FYNNEI. This CDR3 contains 15 residues. CDR3 region: CASSDPAGVRNEQFF. CDR3 sequence (DNA): TGTGCCAGCAGTGATCCGGCAGGGGTACGGAATGAGCAGTTCTTC.

A few counts support this clonotype. J is TRBJ2-2 and V is TRBV12-3 or TRBV12-4; 9 bases agree with TRBD1. The CDR3 is 15 amino acids. J was trimmed by 3 bases and V by 5 bases; bases with no gene match: 4. CDR3 amino acids: CASSTGQGDTGELFF. CDR3 nucleotides: TGTGCCAGCAGTACGGGACAGGGAGACACCGGGGAGCTGTTTTTT.

This clonotype was observed at least ten times. V and J are TRBV28 and TRBJ2-2; 8 nucleotides match TRBD2. Germline CDR1 MDHEN, CDR2 SYDVKM. The length of the CDR3 is 14 residues. The J segment lost 5 bases and the V segment lost 3 bases, leaving 2 bases of the junction unmatched. CDR3 in amino acids: CASSLAGGTGELFF. The CDR3 DNA sequence: TGTGCCAGCAGTTTGGCGGGAGGAACCGGGGAGCTGTTTTTT.

The chain employs TRBV7-2 and TRBJ1-2; the D is unclear. Trimming shortened V by 1 base and J by 4 bases, and 16 bases separated the two germline ends. From germline, CDR1 is SGHTA and CDR2 FQGNSA. CDR3 length equals 16 residues. CDR3 bases: TGTGCCAGCAGCTTAGTAAGGCAGGATCCATCCTATGGCTACACCTTC. It is translated as CASSLVRQDPSYGYTF.

A few counts support this clonotype. This chain links TRBV18 with TRBJ2-5; the match to TRBD2 covers 15 bases. The germline CDR1 and CDR2 sequences are KGHSH and LQKENI. CDR3 length equals 19 residues. V lost 1 base and J lost 11; bases outside the gene matches: 17. This CDR3 reads CASSPRGLAGGFTYNEQYF. As DNA, the CDR3 is TGTGCCAGCTCACCACGGGGACTAGCGGGGGGATTTACCTACAATGAGCAGTACTTC. The full variable domain, completed using reference TRBV18 and TRBJ2-5, is NAGVMQNPRHLVRRRGQEARLRCSPMKGHSHVYWYRQLPEEGLKFMVYLQKENIIDESGMPKERFSAEFPKEGPSILRIQQVVRGDSAAYFCASSPRGLAGGFTYNEQYFGPGTRLLVL.

This clonotype has just a few counts. The V and J genes are TRBV20-1 and TRBJ1-4; D remains unclear. Germline CDR1 is DFQATT and CDR2 is SNEGSKA (reference sequence). Trimming took off 6 bases at V and 0 bases at J, with 11 bases between the two ends. The CDR3 contains 14 residues. This chain's CDR3 is CSALTQATNEKLFF. Written as DNA, the CDR3 is TGCAGTGCCCTGACCCAAGCAACTAATGAAAAACTGTTTTTT.

A few counts support this clonotype. J is TRBJ1-2 and V is TRBV11-2, with 9 bases lining up with TRBD1. The CDR3 has 14 residues. Germline V gene data show CDR1 as SGHAT and CDR2 as FQNNGV. Trimming removed 3 bases from V and 5 bases from J; junction bases left unmatched: 4. CDR3 region: CASSFGQGTYGYTF. The CDR3 nucleotides read TGTGCCAGCAGCTTCGGACAGGGGACATATGGCTACACCTTC.

The V call is TRBV3-1, the J call TRBJ2-1, with 10 bases identical to TRBD2. Trimming took 0 bases from V and 1 from J; bases not matched to a gene: 18. CDR3 length: 22 amino acids. Per germline, CDR1 LGHDT and CDR2 YNNKEL (reference sequence). The CDR3 DNA follows: TGTGCCAGCAGCCAAGAGGAGAAGCGGGAGGGCCGCTTCAACCTTTCCTACAATGAGCAGTTCTTC. Translation: CASSQEEKREGRFNLSYNEQFF.

This clonotype has just a few counts. The V and J genes are TRBV7-9 and TRBJ2-1, with 11 positions matching TRBD2. The J call may be incorrect, as the DNA end agrees better with TRBJ2-7. The CDR3 runs 16 residues. The germline CDR1 and CDR2 sequences are SEHNR and FQNEAQ (reference sequence). CDR3 in amino acids: CASSLATSGGYNEQYF. The CDR3 DNA reads as TGTGCCAGCAGCTTGGCAACTAGCGGGGGCTACAATGAGCAGTACTTC.

This clonotype was seen a handful of times. The chain uses TRBV5-1 and TRBJ2-7, with 7 positions matching TRBD2. Trimming took 4 bases from V and 5 from J; bases not matched to a gene: 6. From germline, CDR1 is SGHRS and CDR2 YFSETQ. There are 13 residues in the CDR3. The CDR3 coding sequence is TGCGCCAGCAGCGCGAGCGGGATCGACGAGCAGTACTTC. Protein: CASSASGIDEQYF.